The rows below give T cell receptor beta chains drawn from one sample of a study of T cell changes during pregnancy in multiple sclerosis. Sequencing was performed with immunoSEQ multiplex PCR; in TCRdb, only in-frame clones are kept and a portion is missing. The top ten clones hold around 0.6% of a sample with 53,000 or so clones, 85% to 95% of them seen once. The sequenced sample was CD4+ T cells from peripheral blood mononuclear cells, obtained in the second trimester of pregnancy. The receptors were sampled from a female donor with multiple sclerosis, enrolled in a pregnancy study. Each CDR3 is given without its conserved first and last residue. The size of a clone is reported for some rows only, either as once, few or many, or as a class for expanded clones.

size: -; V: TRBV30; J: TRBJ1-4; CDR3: AWSVRIGTVGEKLF
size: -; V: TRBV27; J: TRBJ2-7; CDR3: ASSLGAGGAHTYEQY
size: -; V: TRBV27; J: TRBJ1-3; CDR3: ASSLAFSGNTIY
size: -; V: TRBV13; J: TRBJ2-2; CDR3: ASSLARNTGELF
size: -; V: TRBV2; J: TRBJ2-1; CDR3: ASRGDGNEQF
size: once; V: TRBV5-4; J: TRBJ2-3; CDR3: ASSPPGGRSTDTQY
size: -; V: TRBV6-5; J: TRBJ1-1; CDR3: ASSYIGSTEAF
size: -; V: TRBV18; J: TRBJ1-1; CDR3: ASSPQGHNTEAF
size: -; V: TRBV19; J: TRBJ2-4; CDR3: ASSPERGAPLAKNIQY
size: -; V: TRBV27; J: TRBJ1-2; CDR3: ASSSNRDGYT
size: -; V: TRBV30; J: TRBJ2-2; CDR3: AWNSPVGTGNTGELF
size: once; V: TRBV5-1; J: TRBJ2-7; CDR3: ASSFLLAGYEQY
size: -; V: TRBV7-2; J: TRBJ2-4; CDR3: ASSLFRGGRSAKNIQY
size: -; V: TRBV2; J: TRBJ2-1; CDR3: ASTESAVYNEQF
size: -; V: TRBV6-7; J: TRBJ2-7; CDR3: ASSLNGAGVPYEQY
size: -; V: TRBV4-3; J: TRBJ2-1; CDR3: ASSQDSTGGYNEQF
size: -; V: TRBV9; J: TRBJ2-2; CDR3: ASSALEVIDLASGELF
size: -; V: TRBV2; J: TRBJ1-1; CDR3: ASSDVDSNPNTEAF
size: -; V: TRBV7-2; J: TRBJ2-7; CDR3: ASSSQGRGGAAEQY
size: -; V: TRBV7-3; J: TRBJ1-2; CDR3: ASSLTGAANYGYT
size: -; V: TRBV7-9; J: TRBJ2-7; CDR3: ASSLGRGNDEQY
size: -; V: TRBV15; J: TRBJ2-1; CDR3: ATSQTTSIDEQF
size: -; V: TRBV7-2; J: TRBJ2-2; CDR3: ASSFLAGHTGELF
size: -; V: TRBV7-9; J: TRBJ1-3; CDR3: ASGRGGAISGNTIY
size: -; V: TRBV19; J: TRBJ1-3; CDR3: ASTLTALSGNTIY
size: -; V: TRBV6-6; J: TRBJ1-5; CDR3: ASSYSSQGGQPQH
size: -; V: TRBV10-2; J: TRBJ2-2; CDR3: ASSTTGGKTGELF
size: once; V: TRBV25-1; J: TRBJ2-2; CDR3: ASSEGKRGNTGELF
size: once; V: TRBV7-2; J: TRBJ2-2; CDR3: ASSLVSSGGDTGELF
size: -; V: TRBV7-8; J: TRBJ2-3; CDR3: ASSSGSFVAGATSTDTQY
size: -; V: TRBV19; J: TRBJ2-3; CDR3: ASTQGPSTDTQY
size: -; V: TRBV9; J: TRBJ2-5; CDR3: ASSSRTGKRETQY
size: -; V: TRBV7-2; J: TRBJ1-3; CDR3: ASSLRDSGNTIY
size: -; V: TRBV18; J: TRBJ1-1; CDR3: ASSAHRDPTEAF
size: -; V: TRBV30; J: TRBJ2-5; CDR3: AWSGTGTETQY
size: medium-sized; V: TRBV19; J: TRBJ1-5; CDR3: ASSSNQPQH
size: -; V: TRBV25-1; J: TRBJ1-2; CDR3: ASVGQGASLGGYT
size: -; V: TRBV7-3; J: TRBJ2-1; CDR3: ASSLFRGPANEQF
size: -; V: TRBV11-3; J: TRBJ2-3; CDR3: ASSPDGASGEDTQY
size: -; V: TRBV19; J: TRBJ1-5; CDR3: ASSPQNQPQH
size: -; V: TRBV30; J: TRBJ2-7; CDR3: AWAGSQGSYEQY
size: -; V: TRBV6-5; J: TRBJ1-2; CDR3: ATRKTGGAYGYT
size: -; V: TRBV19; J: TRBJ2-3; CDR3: ASSISRTDTQY
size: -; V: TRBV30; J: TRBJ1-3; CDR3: AWIMTDSGNTIY
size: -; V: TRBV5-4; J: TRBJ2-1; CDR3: ASSSKDRGNEQF
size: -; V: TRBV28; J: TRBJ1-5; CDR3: ASSSPGNGNQPQH
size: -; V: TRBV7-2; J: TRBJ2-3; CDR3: ASSLMRGTDTQY
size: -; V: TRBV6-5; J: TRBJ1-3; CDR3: ASSYSTRSSGNTIY
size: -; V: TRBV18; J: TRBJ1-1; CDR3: ASSSSPSAGNTEAF
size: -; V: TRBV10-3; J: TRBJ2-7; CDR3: AMATGGTYEQY
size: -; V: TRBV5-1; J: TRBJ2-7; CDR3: ASSLGDTPKGEQY
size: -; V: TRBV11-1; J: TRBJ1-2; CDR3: ASSHLRGSNYGYT
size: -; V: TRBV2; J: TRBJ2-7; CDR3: ASRGTGRFAEQY
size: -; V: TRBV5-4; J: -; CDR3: ASSLGGRGSFTYEQY
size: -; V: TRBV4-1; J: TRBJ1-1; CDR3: ASSQGQGNTEAF